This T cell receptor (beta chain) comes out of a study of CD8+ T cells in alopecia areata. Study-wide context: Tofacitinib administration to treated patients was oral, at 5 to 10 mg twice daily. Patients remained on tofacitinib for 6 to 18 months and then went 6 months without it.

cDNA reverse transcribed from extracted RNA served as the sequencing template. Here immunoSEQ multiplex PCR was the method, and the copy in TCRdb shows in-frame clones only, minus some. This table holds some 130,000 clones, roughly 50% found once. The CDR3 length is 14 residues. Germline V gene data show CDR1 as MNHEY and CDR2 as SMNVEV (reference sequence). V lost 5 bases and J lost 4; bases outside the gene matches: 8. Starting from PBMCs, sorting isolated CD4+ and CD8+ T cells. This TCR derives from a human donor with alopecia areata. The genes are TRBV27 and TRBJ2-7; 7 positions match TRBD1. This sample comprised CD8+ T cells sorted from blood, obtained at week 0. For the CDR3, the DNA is TGTGCCAGCAGTGTAGACAGGGTGGGGTACGAGCAGTACTTC. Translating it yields CASSVDRVGYEQYF.